The 2 T cell receptor beta chains below come from one sample, sequenced in a study of OX40 agonist ivuxolimab in advanced cancers. Using immunoSEQ multiplex PCR, the repertoire was profiled, and TCRdb retains in-frame clones only, with some absent. The table has about 86,000 clones, roughly nine tenths seen once. The sample here was CD4+ or CD8+ T cells sorted from blood, taken in a trial of the OX40 agonist ivuxolimab. These receptors originate from an adult with an advanced solid tumor such as melanoma, head and neck, liver or kidney cancer.

This clone was seen once. The chain carries TRBV27 and TRBJ1-1; no definite D call. The CDR3 consists of 13 residues. V gave up 3 bases and J gave up 6 bases, with 11 bases separating them. Germline CDR1 is MNHEY and CDR2 is SMNVEV (reference sequence). The CDR3 region is CASSFAGRPEAFF. Written as DNA, the CDR3 is TGTGCCAGCAGTTTCGCGGGTCGTCCTGAAGCTTTCTTT.

This clone was observed a few times. The genes are TRBV5-1 and TRBJ2-6, with 10 bases matching TRBD2. The CDR3 is 17 amino acids. CDR1 and CDR2 (germline): SGHRS, YFSETQ. Unmatched junction bases numbered 4, after V lost 2 bases and J lost 2 bases. CDR3 DNA: TGCGCCAGCAGCTTAAGTAGCGGGAGGACTGGGGCCAACGTCCTGACTTTC. This sequence encodes CASSLSSGRTGANVLTF.